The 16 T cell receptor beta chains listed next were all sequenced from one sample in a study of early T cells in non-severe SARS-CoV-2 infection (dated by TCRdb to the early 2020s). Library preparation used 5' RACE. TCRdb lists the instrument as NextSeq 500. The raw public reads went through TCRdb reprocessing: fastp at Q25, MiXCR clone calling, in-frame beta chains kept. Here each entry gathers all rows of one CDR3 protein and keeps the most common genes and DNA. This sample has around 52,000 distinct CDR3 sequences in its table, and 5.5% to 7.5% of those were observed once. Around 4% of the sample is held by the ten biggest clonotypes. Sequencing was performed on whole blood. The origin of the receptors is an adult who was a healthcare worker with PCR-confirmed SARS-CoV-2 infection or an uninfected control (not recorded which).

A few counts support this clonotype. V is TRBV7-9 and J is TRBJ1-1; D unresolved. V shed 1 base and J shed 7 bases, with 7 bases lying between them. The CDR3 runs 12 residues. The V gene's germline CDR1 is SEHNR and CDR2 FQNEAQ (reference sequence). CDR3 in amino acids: CASSLGYSEAFF. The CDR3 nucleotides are TGTGCCAGCAGCTTAGGGTATAGTGAAGCTTTCTTT.

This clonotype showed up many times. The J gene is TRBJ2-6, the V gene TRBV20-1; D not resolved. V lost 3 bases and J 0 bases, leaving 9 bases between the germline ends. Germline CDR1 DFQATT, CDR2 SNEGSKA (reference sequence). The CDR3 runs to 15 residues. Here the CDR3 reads CSARPLSSGANVLTF. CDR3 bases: TGCAGTGCTAGGCCGCTAAGCTCTGGGGCCAACGTCCTGACTTTC.

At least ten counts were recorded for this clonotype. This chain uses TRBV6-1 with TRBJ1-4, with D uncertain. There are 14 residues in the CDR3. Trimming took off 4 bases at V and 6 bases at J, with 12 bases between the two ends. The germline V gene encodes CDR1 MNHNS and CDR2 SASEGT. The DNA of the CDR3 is TGTGCCAGCAGTGCCGCCGGTTGGGATGAAAAACTGTTTTTT. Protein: CASSAAGWDEKLFF.

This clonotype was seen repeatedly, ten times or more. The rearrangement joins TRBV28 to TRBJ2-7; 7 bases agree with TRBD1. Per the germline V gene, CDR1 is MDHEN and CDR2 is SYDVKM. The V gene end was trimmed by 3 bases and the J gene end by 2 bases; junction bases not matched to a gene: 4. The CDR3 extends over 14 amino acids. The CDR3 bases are TGTGCCAGCAGTTTCGGCGGACAGGCCTACGAGCAGTACTTC. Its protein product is CASSFGGQAYEQYF. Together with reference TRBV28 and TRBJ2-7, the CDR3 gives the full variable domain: DVKVTQSSRYLVKRTGEKVFLECVQDMDHENMFWYRQDPGLGLRLIYFSYDVKMKEKGDIPEGYSVSREKKERFSLILESASTNQTSMYLCASSFGGQAYEQYFGPGTRLTVT.

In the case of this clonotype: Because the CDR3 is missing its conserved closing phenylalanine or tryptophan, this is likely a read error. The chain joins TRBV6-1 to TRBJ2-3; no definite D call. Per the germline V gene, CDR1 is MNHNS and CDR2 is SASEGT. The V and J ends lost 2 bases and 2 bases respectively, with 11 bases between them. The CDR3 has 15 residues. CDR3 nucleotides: TGTGCCAGCAGTGAAAGAGGACGGAACACAGATACGCAGTATTCT. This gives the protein CASSERGRNTDTQYS.

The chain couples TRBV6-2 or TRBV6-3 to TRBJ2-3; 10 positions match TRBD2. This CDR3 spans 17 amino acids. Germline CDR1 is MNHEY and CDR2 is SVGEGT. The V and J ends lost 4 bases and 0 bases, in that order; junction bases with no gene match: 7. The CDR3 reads CASSSGTSVTSTDTQYF. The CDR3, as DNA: TGTGCCAGCAGTTCGGGGACTAGCGTCACTAGCACAGATACGCAGTATTTT.

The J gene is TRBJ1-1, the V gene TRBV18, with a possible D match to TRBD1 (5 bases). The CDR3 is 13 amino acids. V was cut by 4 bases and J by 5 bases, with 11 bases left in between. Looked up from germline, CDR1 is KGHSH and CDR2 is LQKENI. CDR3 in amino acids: CASSRRERTEAFF. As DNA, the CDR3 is TGTGCCAGCTCACGCAGGGAGAGGACTGAAGCTTTCTTT.

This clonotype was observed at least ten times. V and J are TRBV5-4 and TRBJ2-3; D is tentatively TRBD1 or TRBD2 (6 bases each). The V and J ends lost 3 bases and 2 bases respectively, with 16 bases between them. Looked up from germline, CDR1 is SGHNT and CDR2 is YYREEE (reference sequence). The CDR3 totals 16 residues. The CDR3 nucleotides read TGTGCCAGCAGCTCGCTGGGGGGCCGGAACACAGATACGCAGTATTTT. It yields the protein CASSSLGGRNTDTQYF.

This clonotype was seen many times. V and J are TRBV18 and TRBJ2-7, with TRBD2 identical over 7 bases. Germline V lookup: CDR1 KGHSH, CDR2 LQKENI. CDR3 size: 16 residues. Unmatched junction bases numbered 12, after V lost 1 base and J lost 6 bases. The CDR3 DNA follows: TGTGCCAGCTCACCACTGGGGGGGACGGCGAATTCCGAGCAGTACTTC. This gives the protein CASSPLGGTANSEQYF. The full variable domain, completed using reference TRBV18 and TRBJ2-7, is NAGVMQNPRHLVRRRGQEARLRCSPMKGHSHVYWYRQLPEEGLKFMVYLQKENIIDESGMPKERFSAEFPKEGPSILRIQQVVRGDSAAYFCASSPLGGTANSEQYFGPGTRLTVT.

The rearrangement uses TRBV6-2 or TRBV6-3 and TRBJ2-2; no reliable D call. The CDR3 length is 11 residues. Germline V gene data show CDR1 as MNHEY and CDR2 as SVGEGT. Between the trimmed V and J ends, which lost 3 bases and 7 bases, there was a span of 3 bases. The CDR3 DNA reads TGTGCCAGCAGTTATTTCGGGGAGCTGTTTTTT. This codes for CASSYFGELFF.

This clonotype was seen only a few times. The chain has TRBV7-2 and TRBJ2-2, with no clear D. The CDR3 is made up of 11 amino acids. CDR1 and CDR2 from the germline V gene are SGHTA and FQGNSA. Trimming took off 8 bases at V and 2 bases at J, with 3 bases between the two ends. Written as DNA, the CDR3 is TGTGCCAGCGGCAACACCGGGGAGCTGTTTTTT. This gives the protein CASGNTGELFF.

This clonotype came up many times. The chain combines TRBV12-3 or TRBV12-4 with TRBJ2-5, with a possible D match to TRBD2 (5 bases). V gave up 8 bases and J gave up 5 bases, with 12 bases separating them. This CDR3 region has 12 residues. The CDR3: CASGMRVETQYF. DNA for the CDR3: TGTGCCAGCGGGATGCGGGTGGAGACCCAGTACTTC.

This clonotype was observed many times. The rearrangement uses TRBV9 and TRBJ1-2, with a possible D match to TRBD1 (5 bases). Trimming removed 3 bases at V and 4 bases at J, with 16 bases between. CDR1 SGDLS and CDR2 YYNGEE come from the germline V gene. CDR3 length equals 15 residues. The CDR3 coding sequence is TGTGCCAGCAGCGCCGAGGGGAGCCTTCCCTATGGCTACACCTTC. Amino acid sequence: CASSAEGSLPYGYTF.

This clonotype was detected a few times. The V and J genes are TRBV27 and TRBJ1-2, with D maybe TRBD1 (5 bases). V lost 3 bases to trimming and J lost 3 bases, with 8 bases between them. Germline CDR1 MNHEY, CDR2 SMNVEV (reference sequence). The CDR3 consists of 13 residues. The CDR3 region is CASSFQGYYGYTF. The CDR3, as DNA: TGTGCCAGCAGTTTTCAGGGCTACTATGGCTACACCTTC.

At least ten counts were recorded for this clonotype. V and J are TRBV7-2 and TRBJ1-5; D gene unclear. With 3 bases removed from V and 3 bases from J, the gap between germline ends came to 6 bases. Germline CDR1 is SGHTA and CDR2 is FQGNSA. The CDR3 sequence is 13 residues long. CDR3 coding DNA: TGTGCCAGCAGCTTGGGAAACAATCAGCCCCAGCATTTT. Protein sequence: CASSLGNNQPQHF.

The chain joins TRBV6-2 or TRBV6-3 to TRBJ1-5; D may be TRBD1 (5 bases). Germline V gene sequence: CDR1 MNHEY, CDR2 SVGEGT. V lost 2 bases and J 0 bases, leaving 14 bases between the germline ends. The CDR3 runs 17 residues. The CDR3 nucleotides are TGTGCCAGCAGTTACACCCCGGGACGCATTAGCAATCAGCCCCAGCATTTT. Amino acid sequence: CASSYTPGRISNQPQHF.